This T cell receptor (beta chain) came from a study of T cells in women clearing cervical HPV infection. The wider study: Cases: HPV16-related CIN3 or worse on histology, a couple of invasive cancers. Case blood was drawn when the lesion was first found; control blood after infection became undetectable.

Study results and limitations: Effector/memory and HPV-specific T cells were not isolated, and association timing is unknown. CIN3+ cases had significantly higher TCR repertoire richness than controls, but evenness did not differ.

As to this clone: The antigen is not known. Read coverage stops 3 residues before the CDR3 terminus; the germline J gene supplies the remainder.

The CDR3 loop spans 16 amino acids. V lost 0 bases to trimming and J lost 0 bases, with 10 bases between them. CDR1 and CDR2 (germline): SGHRS, YFSETQ. Clones were read by immunoSEQ multiplex PCR, and TCRdb kept only the in-frame ones, dropping some. This sample carries tens of thousands of clones, with 7.5% to 10% going to the ten biggest clones. Sequencing was done on a sample of blood buffy coat. The receptor comes from a woman between 18 and 69 years old with a cervical HPV16 infection that either progressed to CIN3+ or cleared (not recorded which). The chain couples TRBV5-1 to TRBJ2-1; D is unresolved. The CDR3 DNA, read in part, is TGCGCCAGCAGCTTGGAGACTTCTAGCTCCTACAATGAG. Translating it yields CASSLETSSSYNE. The full CDR3 sequence reads CASSLETSSSYNEQFF. The complete variable domain, with remaining parts taken from reference TRBV5-1 and TRBJ2-1, reads KAGVTQTPRYLIKTRGQQVTLSCSPISGHRSVSWYQQTPGQGLQFLFEYFSETQRNKGNFPGRFSGRQFSNSRSEMNVSTLELGDSALYLCASSLETSSSYNEQFFGPGTRLTVL.